This T cell receptor beta chain was recorded in a study of cytomegalovirus exposure and HLA in healthy donors. Both 60 Vbeta primers and 13 Jbeta primers went into the PCR. The data were produced by immunoSEQ multiplex PCR, yet TCRdb's version contains in-frame clones alone and is incomplete. The sample comprises some 100,000 clones, roughly 75% of which are singletons, and 13% to 15% rests with the top ten. This CDR3 spans 16 amino acids. CDR1 is SEHNR and CDR2 is FQNEAQ in the germline V gene (reference sequence). The V segment lost 0 bases and the J segment 5 bases; nucleotides outside the gene matches: 8.

Sequenced input: PBMCs. This TCR was sampled from a male donor in good health and CMV-seropositive. The genes are TRBV7-9 and TRBJ2-5, with TRBD2 matching 8 bases. CDR3 nucleotides: TGTGCCAGCAGCTTAGCTAGCGGGGCGATTTGGGAGACCCAGTACTTC. This gives the protein CASSLASGAIWETQYF. The full variable domain, in which reference TRBV7-9 and TRBJ2-5 provide the parts outside the CDR3, is DTGVSQNPRHKITKRGQNVTFRCDPISEHNRLYWYRQTLGQGPEFLTYFQNEAQLEKSRLLSDRFSAERPKGSFSTLEIQRTEQGDSAMYLCASSLASGAIWETQYFGPGTRLLVL.